This T cell receptor (beta chain) was sequenced in a study of cytomegalovirus exposure and HLA in healthy donors. The donors were members of the validation cohort, which comprised roughly 120 subjects and was separate from the first cohort of 600 to 850 subjects. The CDR3 is 18 amino acids. Germline CDR1 is SGHVS and CDR2 is FQNEAQ. V lost 0 bases and J lost 3; bases outside the gene matches: 8. Sequencing was performed with immunoSEQ multiplex PCR; in TCRdb, only in-frame clones are kept and a portion is missing. The profile shows 120,000 to 150,000 clones, about 91% of them singletons. This clone was seen a handful of times.

The TCR was taken from a woman aged 18-29 years in good health and CMV-seropositive. The chain joins TRBV7-8 to TRBJ2-6; 7 bases match TRBD2. Material for sequencing was PBMCs. CDR3 DNA sequence: TGTGCCAGCAGCTTAGCGCAAGGACTAGTTGGTGGGGCCAACGTCCTGACTTTC. Residues: CASSLAQGLVGGANVLTF.